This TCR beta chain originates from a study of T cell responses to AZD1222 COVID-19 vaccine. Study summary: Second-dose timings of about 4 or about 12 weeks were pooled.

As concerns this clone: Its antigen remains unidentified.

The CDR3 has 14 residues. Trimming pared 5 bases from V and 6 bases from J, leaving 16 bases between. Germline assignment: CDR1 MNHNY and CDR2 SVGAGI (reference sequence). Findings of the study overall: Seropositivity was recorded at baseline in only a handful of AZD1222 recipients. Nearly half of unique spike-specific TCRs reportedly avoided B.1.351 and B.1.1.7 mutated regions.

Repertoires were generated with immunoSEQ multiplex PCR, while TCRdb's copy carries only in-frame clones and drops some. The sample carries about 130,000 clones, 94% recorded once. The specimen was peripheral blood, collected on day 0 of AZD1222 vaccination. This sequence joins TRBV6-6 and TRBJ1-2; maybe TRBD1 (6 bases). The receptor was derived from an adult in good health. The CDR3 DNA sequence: TGTGCCAGCAGTGCCTGGGGGGGGGCCAATGGCTACACCTTC. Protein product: CASSAWGGANGYTF.